A single count supports the clone carrying this TCR beta chain. Trimming removed 5 bases at V and 2 bases at J, with 9 bases between. CDR3 length: 13 residues. The V gene's germline CDR1 is MDHEN and CDR2 SYDVKM. The data derive from a study of control samples from healthy donors and cancer patients. Measured with immunoSEQ multiplex PCR; TCRdb has only the in-frame clones, and not every one. The repertoire holds some 120,000 clones, with about nine tenths as singletons. The sequenced sample was blood. The genes are TRBV28 and TRBJ1-1, with D uncertain. This receptor was identified in a man aged 18 to 30 in good health. In DNA form, the CDR3 reads TGTGCCAGCAGTCTACCCCCCAACACTGAAGCTTTCTTT. It translates to CASSLPPNTEAFF.